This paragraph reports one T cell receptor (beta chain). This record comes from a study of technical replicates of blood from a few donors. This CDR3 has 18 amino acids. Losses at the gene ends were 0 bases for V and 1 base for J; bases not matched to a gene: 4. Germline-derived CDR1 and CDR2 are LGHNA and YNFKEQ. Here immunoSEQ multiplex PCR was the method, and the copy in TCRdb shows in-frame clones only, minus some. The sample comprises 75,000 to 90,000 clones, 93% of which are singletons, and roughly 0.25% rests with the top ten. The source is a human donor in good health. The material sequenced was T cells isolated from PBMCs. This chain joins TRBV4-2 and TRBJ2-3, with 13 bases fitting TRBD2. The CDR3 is CASSQDGLAGVGTDTQYF. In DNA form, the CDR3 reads TGTGCCAGCAGCCAAGATGGACTAGCGGGAGTTGGCACAGATACGCAGTATTTT.